This record looks at one TCR beta chain sequence and its context. The data derive from a study of patients and donors after allogeneic stem cell transplantation. CDR1 is MNHNY and CDR2 is SVGAGI in the germline V gene (reference sequence). This CDR3 contains 14 residues. The V gene end was trimmed by 4 bases and the J gene end by 4 bases; junction bases not matched to a gene: 6. One entry per CDR3 protein, called by TCRdb with MiXCR from the RT-PCR reads. Altogether about 40,000 distinct CDR3 sequences are present, roughly 30% being singletons, with the ten largest covering around 72%. V gene TRBV6-6 combines with J gene TRBJ2-7; TRBD2 aligns across 8 bases. Source material: blood, either unsorted or a sorted T cell fraction (not recorded which). The sequence was obtained from a human donor who was either an allogeneic HSCT recipient or a stem cell or donor lymphocyte infusion donor (not recorded which). It is not recorded whose cells these are; they may come from a transplant donor. The CDR3 sequence: CASSFTGGQYEQYF. The CDR3 coding sequence is TGTGCCAGCAGTTTCACGGGGGGGCAGTACGAGCAGTACTTC.